A single sample is the source of the 31 T cell receptor beta chains below, sequenced in a study of CD8+ T cells in alopecia areata. The treatment denotes: oral pan-JAK inhibitor, 5-10 mg twice daily. RNA extraction was followed by reverse transcription into cDNA, which acted as the sequencing template. The method was immunoSEQ multiplex PCR; TCRdb's version includes in-frame clones alone and lacks a portion of them. The sample has approximately 200,000 clones; around 60% are singletons. The source was CD4+ T cells sorted from blood, collected at week 4, from a patient treated with tofacitinib. The source is a human donor with alopecia areata.

The rearrangement links TRBV27 to TRBJ1-5; weak D call: TRBD1 (6 bases). The CDR3 is 13 residues long. Germline V CDR1 and CDR2: MNHEY, SMNVEV (reference sequence). Trimming left V 4 bases short and J 11 bases short, with 15 bases between. CDR3: CASSYRTTGSQHF. The CDR3 DNA is TGTGCCAGCAGTTATCGGACCACAGGGTCCCAGCATTTT.

The V call is TRBV25-1, the J call TRBJ2-3; D is uncertain. The V gene lost 2 bases and the J gene lost 3 bases, with 9 bases spanning the gap. CDR3 length equals 14 residues. The germline V gene encodes CDR1 MGHDK and CDR2 SYGVNS. This CDR3 reads CASSEVSETDTQYF. The CDR3 nucleotides read TGTGCCAGCAGTGAAGTCTCAGAAACAGATACGCAGTATTTT.

This chain links TRBV9 with TRBJ1-5; no clear D. V gave up 0 bases and J gave up 6 bases, with 10 bases separating them. The CDR3 spans 14 residues. In germline, CDR1 is SGDLS, CDR2 YYNGEE. CDR3 bases: TGTGCCAGCAGCGTAGAAGGTTCGGGTCAGCCCCAGCATTTT. Translated: CASSVEGSGQPQHF.

The rearrangement links TRBV30 to TRBJ1-1; D is ambiguous. The V gene's germline CDR1 is GTSNPN and CDR2 SVGIG (reference sequence). V was pared by 1 base and J by 4 bases, with 13 bases between. This CDR3 is built from 14 residues. The CDR3 is CAWSAGTWGTEAFF. For the CDR3, the DNA is TGTGCCTGGAGTGCAGGAACGTGGGGCACTGAAGCTTTCTTT.

The chain employs TRBV6-5 and TRBJ1-2; D not certain. The CDR3 contains 14 residues. Trimming took 2 bases from V and 0 from J, leaving 7 bases between them. Germline V CDR1 and CDR2: MNHEY, SVGAGI. The CDR3 DNA is TGTGCCAGCAGTTACGGCGGGACTAACTATGGCTACACCTTC. It specifies CASSYGGTNYGYTF.

The chain carries TRBV6-5 and TRBJ1-1, with TRBD1 matching over 10 bases. The germline gives CDR1 MNHEY, CDR2 SVGAGI. V shed 6 bases and J 4 bases; nucleotides not matched to a gene: 2. The CDR3 is 13 amino acids. The DNA of the CDR3 is TGTGCCAGCAGCTGGACAGGGGGCACTGAAGCTTTCTTT. This gives the protein CASSWTGGTEAFF.

The table lists this clone with a few counts. The V call is TRBV30, the J call TRBJ1-6; maybe TRBD1 (5 bases). CDR1 is GTSNPN, CDR2 SVGIG, per germline (reference sequence). The CDR3 is 12 amino acids. Trimming pared 8 bases from V and 8 bases from J, leaving 13 bases between. Here the CDR3 DNA reads TGTGCCCCAAGGGACGGTGATTCACCCCTCCACTTT. It encodes CAPRDGDSPLHF. The whole variable domain, filled in from reference TRBV30 and TRBJ1-6, reads SQTIHQWPATLVQPVGSPLSLECTVEGTSNPNLYWYRQAAGRGLQLLFYSVGIGQISSEVPQNLSASRPQDRQFILSSKKLLLSDSGFYLCAPRDGDSPLHFGNGTRLTVT.

This clone appeared once. This chain uses TRBV30 with TRBJ1-5, with TRBD1 matching 8 bases. This CDR3 has 18 amino acids. Germline CDR1 and CDR2: GTSNPN and SVGIG (reference sequence). With V trimmed by 0 bases and J by 4 bases, 14 bases remained unmatched. CDR3 protein: CAWSVRQGAPNANQPQHF. The CDR3 DNA is TGTGCCTGGAGTGTACGGCAGGGGGCCCCAAACGCTAATCAGCCCCAGCATTTT.

The gene calls are TRBV6-5 and TRBJ1-6; D is unclear. V was cut by 5 bases and J by 11 bases, with 4 bases left in between. Germline CDR1 MNHEY, CDR2 SVGAGI. The CDR3 has 10 amino acids. In nucleotides, the CDR3 is TGTGCCAGCAGTAAGGCACCCCTCCACTTT. As protein: CASSKAPLHF.

This clone was picked up a small number of times. The V and J genes are TRBV6-5 and TRBJ1-2, with D hard to call. CDR1 MNHEY and CDR2 SVGAGI come from the germline V gene. The CDR3 consists of 15 residues. V lost 5 bases and J lost 7, with 20 bases in between. This CDR3 is CASSHNSLPPRGYTF. The CDR3 bases are TGTGCCAGCAGTCATAACTCGTTACCACCCCGTGGCTACACCTTC.

This clone was counted only a few times. The V gene is TRBV28, the J gene TRBJ2-2; D call uncertain. The V gene's germline CDR1 is MDHEN and CDR2 SYDVKM. Between the trimmed V and J ends, which lost 10 bases and 0 bases, there was a span of 9 bases. This CDR3 has 13 amino acids. The CDR3 DNA reads TGTGCCACCAGAAGCTCGAACACCGGGGAGCTGTTTTTT. Protein product: CATRSSNTGELFF.

V and J are TRBV28 and TRBJ2-1; D possibly corresponds to TRBD2 (6 bases). V lost 5 bases and J lost 12, with 11 bases in between. Germline values: CDR1 MDHEN, CDR2 SYDVKM. The CDR3 has 11 amino acids. The CDR3 reads CASSLARGQFF. The CDR3 coding sequence is TGTGCCAGCAGTCTGGCGCGGGGGCAGTTCTTC.

This clone has only one observation. This rearrangement joins TRBV30 to TRBJ1-6; 12 positions agree with TRBD1. The germline gives CDR1 GTSNPN, CDR2 SVGIG (reference sequence). V shed 2 bases and J 9 bases; nucleotides not matched to a gene: 2. The CDR3 sequence is 14 residues long. This CDR3 reads CAWSLGQGASPLHF. For the CDR3, the DNA is TGTGCCTGGAGTTTGGGACAGGGGGCTTCACCCCTCCACTTT.

The V gene is TRBV6-5, the J gene TRBJ2-3; D might be TRBD1 (5 bases). V was cut by 6 bases and J by 1 base, with 8 bases left in between. This CDR3 is 13 amino acids long. Per the germline V gene, CDR1 is MNHEY and CDR2 is SVGAGI. The CDR3 spells CASSRAGTDTQYF. The CDR3, as DNA: TGTGCCAGCAGCAGGGCCGGCACAGATACGCAGTATTTT.

The chain is built from TRBV25-1 and TRBJ1-1, with D possibly TRBD1 on 5 matching bases. The ends were cut back, 6 bases at V and 8 bases at J, with 16 bases in the middle. The length of the CDR3 is 13 residues. The germline V gene has CDR1 MGHDK and CDR2 SYGVNS. CDR3 nucleotides: TGTGCCAGCAGAAGACCAGGGATTTCAGAAGCTTTCTTT. Protein: CASRRPGISEAFF.

The rearrangement uses TRBV5-1 and TRBJ2-3; D perhaps matches TRBD1 (6 bases). CDR3 length equals 16 residues. Trimming removed 3 bases from V and 0 bases from J, with 14 bases in between. The germline V gene has CDR1 SGHRS and CDR2 YFSETQ. CDR3 amino acids: CASSSNRVRSTDTQYF. The CDR3 bases are TGCGCCAGCAGCTCAAACAGGGTGAGGAGCACAGATACGCAGTATTTT.

V usage is TRBV4-2 and J usage is TRBJ2-1; D unclear. The V gene's germline CDR1 is LGHNA and CDR2 YNFKEQ. V lost 1 base and J 4 bases, leaving 14 bases between the germline ends. This CDR3 comprises 16 residues. In DNA form, the CDR3 reads TGTGCCAGCAGCCAAGCATTACAGACGGAATACAATGAGCAGTTCTTC. This codes for CASSQALQTEYNEQFF.

The V and J genes are TRBV6-5 and TRBJ2-5, with 8 bases that match TRBD2. The CDR3 is made up of 15 amino acids. The V gene's germline CDR1 is MNHEY and CDR2 SVGAGI. Trimming removed 5 bases from V and 4 bases from J; junction bases left unmatched: 9. Here the CDR3 reads CASSPPGGLGETQYF. The CDR3 bases are TGTGCCAGCAGTCCCCCGGGGGGGTTGGGAGAGACCCAGTACTTC.

The chain is built from TRBV19 and TRBJ1-1; 7 bases line up with TRBD1. The CDR3 is 14 amino acids. V shed 1 base, J shed 5 bases, and the junction held 4 bases outside the gene matches. Germline lookup yields CDR1 LNHDA and CDR2 SQIVND (reference sequence). This CDR3 reads CASSIVGRGTEAFF. The CDR3 DNA reads as TGTGCCAGTAGTATAGTGGGCAGGGGGACTGAAGCTTTCTTT.

The CDR3 bases are TGCAGCGTTCTGACAGTTGATCAGCCCCAGCATTTT. Amino acid sequence: CSVLTVDQPQHF. V usage is TRBV29-1 and J usage is TRBJ1-5; the D gene is possibly TRBD1 (5 bases). Trimming took 5 bases from V and 5 from J, leaving 10 bases between them. Germline CDR1 reads SQVTM; CDR2 reads ANQGSEA. There are 12 residues in the CDR3.

This chain joins TRBV7-2 and TRBJ1-1; a weak D match, TRBD1 (6 bases). Germline V gene sequence: CDR1 SGHTA, CDR2 FQGNSA. The CDR3 runs 15 residues. Trimming removed 5 bases at V and 4 bases at J, with 17 bases between. In DNA, the CDR3 is TGTGCCAGCAGCCCCCGAGGGGGGGCGAGCACTGAAGCTTTCTTT. This codes for CASSPRGGASTEAFF.

The chain is built from TRBV30 and TRBJ1-1; D is possibly TRBD1 (5 bases). The germline V gene has CDR1 GTSNPN and CDR2 SVGIG (reference sequence). V lost 5 bases and J 0 bases, leaving 13 bases between the germline ends. This CDR3 is 14 amino acids long. The CDR3 loop is CAWLPGTMNTEAFF. The CDR3 coding sequence is TGTGCCTGGCTACCAGGGACCATGAACACTGAAGCTTTCTTT.

The chain recombines TRBV6-5 with TRBJ2-1, with D possibly being TRBD2 (6 bases). The V and J ends lost 5 bases and 6 bases respectively, with 17 bases between them. Germline lookup yields CDR1 MNHEY and CDR2 SVGAGI. The length of the CDR3 is 15 residues. CDR3 sequence reads: CASSRPSRLVNEQFF. The CDR3 DNA sequence: TGTGCCAGCAGTCGCCCTTCGCGACTAGTCAATGAGCAGTTCTTC.

Written as DNA, the CDR3 is TGTGCCAGCAGGGATTCTGGGGCCAACGTCCTGACTTTC. Translated, it gives CASRDSGANVLTF. This sequence joins TRBV6-5 and TRBJ2-6; D ambiguous. V lost 6 bases and J lost 1, with 4 bases in between. The CDR3 is made up of 13 amino acids. The germline V gene encodes CDR1 MNHEY and CDR2 SVGAGI.

This rearrangement joins TRBV29-1 to TRBJ2-7; D is perhaps TRBD2 (6 bases). From germline, CDR1 is SQVTM and CDR2 ANQGSEA. The CDR3 is made up of 12 amino acids. V was cut by 4 bases and J by 3 bases, with 10 bases left in between. In nucleotides, the CDR3 is TGCAGCGTTGCGGGACTCCGCTACGAGCAGTACTTC. It is translated as CSVAGLRYEQYF.

This clone was observed a few times. The CDR3 loop is CASSEGGGQFF. CDR3 DNA: TGTGCCAGCAGTGAAGGGGGAGGTCAGTTCTTC. The chain employs TRBV2 and TRBJ2-1; D is possibly TRBD2 (6 bases). The length of the CDR3 is 11 residues. Looked up from germline, CDR1 is SNHLY and CDR2 is FYNNEI. V dropped 1 base and J dropped 13 bases, with 8 bases sitting between them. Together with reference TRBV2 and TRBJ2-1, the CDR3 gives the full variable domain: EPEVTQTPSHQVTQMGQEVILRCVPISNHLYFYWYRQILGQKVEFLVSFYNNEISEKSEIFDDQFSVERPDGSNFTLKIRSTKLEDSAMYFCASSEGGGQFFGPGTRLTVL.

This clone was recorded a few times. The chain carries TRBV29-1 and TRBJ1-5; D gene unclear. Germline-derived CDR1 and CDR2 are SQVTM and ANQGSEA. The CDR3 spans 14 residues. Trimming left V 6 bases short and J 5 bases short, with 17 bases between. The CDR3 sequence is CSVPAGDEDQPQHF. CDR3 sequence (DNA): TGCAGCGTCCCCGCCGGGGATGAGGATCAGCCCCAGCATTTT.

The chain combines TRBV4-1 with TRBJ2-7; 7 bases are shared with TRBD1. The CDR3 totals 14 residues. V shed 4 bases and J 3 bases; nucleotides not matched to a gene: 6. Germline CDR1 and CDR2: MGHRA and YSYEKL. CDR3 residues: CASSRQGQNYEQYF. The CDR3 DNA is TGCGCCAGCAGCCGCCAGGGACAGAACTACGAGCAGTACTTC.

This clone was seen more than once but under ten times. V gene TRBV7-9 combines with J gene TRBJ2-7; perhaps TRBD2 as D (6 bases). The CDR3 runs 14 residues. Germline lookup yields CDR1 SEHNR and CDR2 FQNEAQ (reference sequence). Trimming left V 7 bases short and J 4 bases short, with 17 bases between. CDR3 amino acids: CASTVGGPPYEQYF. The CDR3 coding sequence is TGTGCCAGCACGGTAGGAGGGCCACCTTACGAGCAGTACTTC.

The V gene is TRBV10-3, the J gene TRBJ1-6, with no clear D. Trimming removed 8 bases from V and 9 bases from J, with 14 bases in between. Germline CDR1 reads ENHRY; CDR2 reads SYGVKD. The CDR3 contains 13 residues. The CDR3 here is CAIAGPGGSPLHF. Written as DNA, the CDR3 is TGTGCCATCGCGGGCCCCGGAGGTTCACCCCTCCACTTT.

This clone occurred a few times. V gene TRBV6-1 combines with J gene TRBJ2-1; D perhaps matches TRBD1 (6 bases). Trimming stripped 3 bases from V and 10 bases from J, with 19 bases between. The germline CDR1 and CDR2 sequences are MNHNS and SASEGT. The CDR3 covers 15 residues. DNA of the CDR3: TGTGCCAGCAGTGAGGACCTAGTAAGGGGGTCCGAGCAGTTCTTC. Its protein is CASSEDLVRGSEQFF.